The following is a T cell receptor (beta chain) sequence with its context. The CDR3 runs 16 residues. Germline V lookup: CDR1 SGHRS, CDR2 YFSETQ. Losses at the gene ends were 1 base for V and 0 bases for J; bases not matched to a gene: 2. This sample is drawn from a study of shared T cell receptors in the human thymus. Some clones are missing from TCRdb's copy, which holds only in-frame ones; the method was immunoSEQ multiplex PCR. The sample gives hundreds of thousands of clones, over 75% of which show up once; roughly 0.0097% is in the top ten. The same specimen was also included in a second study, on human thymus T cells. From that second work: The donor group consisted of healthy Finnish infants who were having corrective surgery for congenital heart defects. Corrective heart surgery yielded the resections from which the thymus tissue came. Biased V and J segment usage appeared in thymus and peripheral blood. Thymic repertoires from unrelated individuals overlapped highly, related research reported.

Material: thymocytes. The source is a boy under two years old with a congenital heart defect. The chain uses TRBV5-1 and TRBJ2-1, with TRBD1 matching over 9 bases. DNA of the CDR3: TGCGCCAGCAGCTTGAGGACAGGGGCCTCCTACAATGAGCAGTTCTTC. As protein: CASSLRTGASYNEQFF.